This TCR beta chain was identified during a study of T cells in Graves' hyperthyroidism and ophthalmopathy. The V end was cut by 2 bases, the J end by 5 bases, with 16 bases between. The CDR3 contains 15 residues. The germline V gene has CDR1 MNHEY and CDR2 SVGAGI. The TCR beta CDR3 regions underwent amplification using RNA transcripts as the source. The TCR CDR3 first-round RT-PCR relied on the HTBI primer set. MiXCR was run by TCRdb on the multiplex PCR reads, yielding one entry per CDR3 protein. The sample has roughly 280,000 distinct CDR3 sequences, over 15% seen once; the top ten hold over 50%. Sequenced material: blood. The TCR was taken from a woman aged 60-75 years with Graves' ophthalmopathy. This chain links TRBV6-5 with TRBJ2-7; TRBD1 is a possible D gene (5 bases). The DNA of the CDR3 is TGTGCCAGCAGTTACCCCGCTTCAGGGTTCGACGAGCAGTACTTC. Translated: CASSYPASGFDEQYF.